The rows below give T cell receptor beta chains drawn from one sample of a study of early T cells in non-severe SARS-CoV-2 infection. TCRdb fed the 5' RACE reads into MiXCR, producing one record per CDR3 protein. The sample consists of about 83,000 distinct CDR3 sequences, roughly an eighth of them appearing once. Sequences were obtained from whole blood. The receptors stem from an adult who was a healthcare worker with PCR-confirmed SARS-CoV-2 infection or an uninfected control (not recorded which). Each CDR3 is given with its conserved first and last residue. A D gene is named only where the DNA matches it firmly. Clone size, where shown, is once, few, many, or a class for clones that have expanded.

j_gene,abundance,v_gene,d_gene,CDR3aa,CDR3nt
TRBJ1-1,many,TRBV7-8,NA,CASSPYSEAFF,TGTGCCAGCAGCCCCTATTCTGAAGCTTTCTTT
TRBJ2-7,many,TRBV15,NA,CATSRFTDAVEQYF,TGTGCCACCAGCAGGTTCACGGACGCCGTCGAGCAGTACTTC
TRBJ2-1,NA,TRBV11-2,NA,CASSPTLYNEQFF,TGTGCCAGCAGCCCGACGCTCTACAATGAGCAGTTCTTC
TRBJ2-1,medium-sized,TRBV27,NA,CASSRLSEQFF,TGTGCCAGCAGTCGCCTCTCAGAGCAGTTCTTC
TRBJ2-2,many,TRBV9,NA,CASSAGQRTGELFF,TGTGCCAGCAGCGCCGGACAGAGGACCGGGGAGCTGTTTTTT
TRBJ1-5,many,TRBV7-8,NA,CASSSGSLNQPQHF,TGTGCCAGCAGCTCTGGGAGCTTAAATCAGCCCCAGCATTTT
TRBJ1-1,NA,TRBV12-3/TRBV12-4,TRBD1,CASSVSGTVNTEAFF,TGTGCCAGCAGTGTATCCGGGACAGTGAACACTGAAGCTTTCTTT
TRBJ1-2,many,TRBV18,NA,CASSPGTGYTF,TGTGCCAGCTCACCAGGAACTGGCTACACCTTC
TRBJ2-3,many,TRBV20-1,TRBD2,CSARDFGRSATDTQYF,TGCAGTGCTAGAGATTTCGGGAGGAGCGCTACAGATACGCAGTATTTT
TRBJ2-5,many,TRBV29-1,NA,CSVADRQETQYF,TGCAGCGTTGCGGACAGACAAGAGACCCAGTACTTC
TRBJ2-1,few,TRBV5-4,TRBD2,CASSPGRLAGGVEQFF,TGTGCCAGCAGCCCCGGGAGGCTAGCGGGAGGGGTTGAGCAGTTCTTC
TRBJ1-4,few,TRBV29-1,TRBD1,CSVSRDRGLGEKLFF,TGCAGCGTGTCCCGGGACAGGGGTCTCGGTGAAAAACTGTTTTTT
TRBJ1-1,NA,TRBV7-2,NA,CASSTGSRPDTEAFF,TGTGCCAGCAGCACAGGGTCCAGACCGGACACTGAAGCTTTCTTT
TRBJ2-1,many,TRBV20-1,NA,CSGSKDYNEQFF,TGCAGTGGCAGTAAAGATTACAATGAGCAGTTCTTC
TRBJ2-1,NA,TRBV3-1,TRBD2,CASSHGGEGYNEQFF,TGTGCCAGCAGCCATGGAGGGGAGGGCTACAATGAGCAGTTCTTC
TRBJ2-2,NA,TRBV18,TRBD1,CASSPPDRAKFF,TGTGCCAGCTCACCACCGGACAGGGCGAAGTTTTTT
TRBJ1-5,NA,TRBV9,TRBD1,CASSKTDRADNQPQHF,TGTGCCAGCAGCAAAACGGACAGGGCTGACAATCAGCCCCAGCATTTT
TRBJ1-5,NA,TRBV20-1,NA,CSASKAGQPQHF,TGCAGTGCTAGCAAGGCGGGTCAGCCCCAGCATTTT
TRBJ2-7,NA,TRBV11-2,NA,CASSLGATEYYEQYF,TGTGCCAGCAGCTTAGGGGCGACAGAGTACTACGAGCAGTACTTC
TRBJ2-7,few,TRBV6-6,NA,CASSPFDEQYF,TGTGCCAGCAGCCCGTTCGACGAGCAGTACTTC
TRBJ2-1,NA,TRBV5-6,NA,CASSFLVGLARDDQFF,TGTGCCAGCAGCTTTTTGGTTGGGCTAGCCCGCGATGATCAGTTCTTC
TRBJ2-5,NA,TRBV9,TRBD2,CASGDRRGGETQYF,TGTGCCAGCGGAGACAGGCGGGGGGGCGAGACCCAGTACTTC
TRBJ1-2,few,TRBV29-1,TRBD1,CSVEPGGIYGYTF,TGCAGCGTTGAGCCAGGGGGTATATATGGCTACACCTTC
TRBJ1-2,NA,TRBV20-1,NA,CSARWDYGYTF,TGCAGTGCTAGATGGGACTATGGCTACACCTTC
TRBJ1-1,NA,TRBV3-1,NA,CASSQTSEAFF,TGTGCCAGCAGCCAAACATCTGAAGCTTTCTTT
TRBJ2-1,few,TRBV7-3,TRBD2,CASSWTSGSEQFF,TGTGCCAGCAGCTGGACTAGCGGGAGTGAGCAGTTCTTC
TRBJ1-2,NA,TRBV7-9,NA,CASSLGTGPYGYTF,TGTGCCAGCAGCTTAGGTACAGGTCCCTATGGCTACACCTTC
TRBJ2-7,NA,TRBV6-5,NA,CASSLTGPYEQYF,TGTGCCAGCAGCCTCACAGGGCCCTACGAGCAGTACTTC
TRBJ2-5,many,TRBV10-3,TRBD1,CAITRGLEETQYF,TGTGCCATCACCAGGGGGCTGGAGGAGACCCAGTACTTC
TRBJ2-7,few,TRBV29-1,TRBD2,CSVLGLARYEQYF,TGCAGCGTTCTGGGACTAGCGAGGTACGAGCAGTACTTC
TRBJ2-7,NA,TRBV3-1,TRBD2,CASSNGLAGTYEQYF,TGTGCCAGCAGCAACGGACTAGCGGGAACCTACGAGCAGTACTTC
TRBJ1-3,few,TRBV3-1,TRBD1,CASSQGLRGRHSENTIYF,TGTGCCAGCAGCCAAGGTTTGAGGGGGCGCCACTCTGAAAACACCATATATTTT
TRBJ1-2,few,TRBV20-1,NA,CSARDPLWGNSFYGYTF,TGCAGTGCTAGAGATCCGTTGTGGGGGAACTCATTCTATGGCTACACCTTC
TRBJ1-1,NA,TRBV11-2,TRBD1,CASRFRDRGNTEAYF,TGTGCCAGCAGATTCCGGGACAGGGGAAACACTGAAGCTTACTTT
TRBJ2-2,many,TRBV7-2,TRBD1,CASSPDRFTGELFF,TGTGCCAGCAGCCCGGACAGGTTCACCGGGGAGCTGTTTTTT
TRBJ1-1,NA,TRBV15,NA,CATSRDRGSTEAFF,TGTGCCACCAGCAGAGACCGTGGGTCCACTGAAGCTTTCTTT
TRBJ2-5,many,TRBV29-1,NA,CSVEVGRNTSPYF,TGCAGCGTTGAGGTCGGGCGGAATACCTCCCCGTACTTC
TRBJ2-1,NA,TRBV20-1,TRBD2,CSATDSLGLAGPNEQFF,TGCAGTGCTACAGATTCCCTGGGACTAGCGGGCCCCAATGAGCAGTTCTTC
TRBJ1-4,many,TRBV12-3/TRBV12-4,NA,CASSGREGVGEKLFF,TGTGCCAGCAGTGGCCGGGAAGGGGTAGGGGAAAAACTGTTTTTT
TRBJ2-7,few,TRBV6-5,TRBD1,CASSRGTGRNYEQYF,TGTGCCAGCAGTCGGGGGACAGGGAGGAACTACGAGCAGTACTTC
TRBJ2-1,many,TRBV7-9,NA,CASTDDRSSYNEQFF,TGTGCCAGCACCGACGACCGTAGCTCCTACAATGAGCAGTTCTTC
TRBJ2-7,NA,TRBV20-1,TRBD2,CSATRIRGGSGYEQYF,TGCAGTGCTACGCGGATTCGCGGGGGATCGGGCTACGAGCAGTACTTC
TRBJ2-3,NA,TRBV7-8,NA,CASSLVGGSTDTQYF,TGTGCCAGCAGCTTAGTCGGCGGCAGCACAGATACGCAGTATTTT
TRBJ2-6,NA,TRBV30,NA,CAWSPSGANVLTF,TGTGCCTGGTCCCCGTCCGGGGCCAACGTCCTGACTTTC
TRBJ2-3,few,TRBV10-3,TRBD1,CAIRTGQGTDTQYF,TGTGCCATCAGGACCGGACAGGGCACAGATACGCAGTATTTT
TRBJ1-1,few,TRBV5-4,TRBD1,CASSRRDRVNTEAFF,TGTGCCAGCAGCCGCCGGGACAGGGTGAACACTGAAGCTTTCTTT
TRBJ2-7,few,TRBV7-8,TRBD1,CASSLGRDRVYEQYF,TGTGCCAGCAGCTTAGGGCGGGACAGGGTCTACGAGCAGTACTTC
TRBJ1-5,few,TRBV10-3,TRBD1,CASAGGEQPQHF,TGTGCCAGTGCAGGGGGGGAGCAGCCCCAGCATTTT
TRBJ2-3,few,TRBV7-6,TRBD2,CASSTREGTQYF,TGTGCCAGCAGCACAAGGGAGGGCACGCAGTATTTT
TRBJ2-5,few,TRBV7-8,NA,CASSFGGALETQYF,TGTGCCAGCAGCTTCGGGGGAGCCTTAGAGACCCAGTACTTC
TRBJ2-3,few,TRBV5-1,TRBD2,CASSLGLAGVTDTQYF,TGCGCCAGCAGCTTGGGCCTAGCGGGAGTCACAGATACGCAGTATTTT
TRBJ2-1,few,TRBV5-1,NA,CASSLEGPWVDRVNNEQFF,TGCGCCAGCAGCTTGGAGGGCCCGTGGGTGGACCGGGTCAACAATGAGCAGTTCTTC
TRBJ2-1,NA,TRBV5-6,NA,CASSQRLVRDLQFF,TGTGCCAGCAGCCAGAGACTAGTTAGGGACTTGCAGTTCTTC
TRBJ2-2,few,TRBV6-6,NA,CASIFAGVVVRNTGELFF,TGTGCCAGCATTTTCGCAGGGGTAGTAGTTAGAAACACCGGGGAGCTGTTTTTT
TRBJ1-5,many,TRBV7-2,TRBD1,CASSLVRTGGLQPQHF,TGTGCCAGCAGCTTAGTGAGGACAGGGGGCCTTCAGCCCCAGCATTTT
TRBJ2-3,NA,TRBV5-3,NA,CARRPDSSDTQYF,TGTGCCAGAAGACCGGACTCCTCAGATACGCAGTATTTT
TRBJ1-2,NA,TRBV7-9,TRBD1,CASSSSLTGGNGYTF,TGTGCCAGCAGCTCCTCCCTTACAGGGGGCAATGGCTACACCTTC
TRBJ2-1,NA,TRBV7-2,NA,CASSLVRVEQFF,TGTGCCAGCAGCTTAGTTAGGGTTGAGCAGTTCTTC
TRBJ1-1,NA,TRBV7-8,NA,CASSLEQATEAFF,TGTGCCAGCAGCTTAGAACAGGCCACTGAAGCTTTCTTT